The next 21 T cell receptor beta chains were all read from a single sample in a study of blood T cell repertoires in COVID-19. Sequencing used immunoSEQ multiplex PCR; TCRdb keeps in-frame clones, though not all of them. The sample has approximately 210,000 clones, nearly 90% seen once. What was sequenced was peripheral blood. These receptors all stem from a woman between 40 and 50 years old who had recovered from COVID-19.

The rearrangement links TRBV29-1 to TRBJ2-3; a possible D gene is TRBD1 (6 bases). Trimming left V 6 bases short and J 2 bases short, with 9 bases between. CDR3 size: 12 residues. From germline, CDR1 is SQVTM and CDR2 ANQGSEA. The DNA for the CDR3 is TGCAGCGTCCAGGGGCTCACAGATACGCAGTATTTT. It is translated as CSVQGLTDTQYF.

This clone was seen just once. The chain links TRBV7-2 to TRBJ1-1; D unresolved. The germline V gene encodes CDR1 SGHTA and CDR2 FQGNSA. With 5 bases removed from V and 1 base from J, the gap between germline ends came to 8 bases. This CDR3 has 13 residues. The CDR3 nucleotides are TGTGCCAGCAGCCCCGGGTGGAACACTGAAGCTTTCTTT. Translated: CASSPGWNTEAFF.

This chain connects TRBV9 to TRBJ2-5, with D possibly matching TRBD2 (5 bases). Deletions cut 3 bases from V and 5 bases from J, with 11 bases between. Germline V gives CDR1 SGDLS, CDR2 YYNGEE. The CDR3 is 13 amino acids. CDR3 DNA: TGTGCCAGCAGCGGCGGTTGGGAGGAGACCCAGTACTTC. This codes for CASSGGWEETQYF.

The chain has TRBV29-1 and TRBJ2-3; D may be TRBD1 (7 bases). The CDR3 runs 16 residues. Germline CDR1 is SQVTM and CDR2 is ANQGSEA. V was trimmed by 4 bases and J by 5 bases, leaving 22 bases between them. The CDR3 bases are TGCAGCGTTGCCGGGACAGTCCGGGGACTTGGAGATACGCAGTATTTT. It translates to CSVAGTVRGLGDTQYF.

CDR3 coding DNA: TGTGCCAGCAGACCTGGACAGGGATGGACTGAAGCTTTCTTT. Its translation is CASRPGQGWTEAFF. This rearrangement joins TRBV6-5 to TRBJ1-1, with 8 bases that match TRBD1. This CDR3 comprises 14 residues. Germline V gives CDR1 MNHEY, CDR2 SVGAGI. The V segment lost 6 bases and the J segment 5 bases; nucleotides outside the gene matches: 8.

The rearrangement joins TRBV2 to TRBJ1-6; the D is unclear. The V and J ends lost 3 bases and 9 bases respectively, with 15 bases between them. The CDR3 spans 15 residues. Per germline, CDR1 SNHLY and CDR2 FYNNEI. This CDR3 reads CASSEAALSASPLHF. The CDR3 DNA reads TGTGCCAGCAGTGAGGCGGCCCTGAGCGCTTCACCCCTCCACTTT. Full variable domain (missing parts from reference TRBV2 and TRBJ1-6): EPEVTQTPSHQVTQMGQEVILRCVPISNHLYFYWYRQILGQKVEFLVSFYNNEISEKSEIFDDQFSVERPDGSNFTLKIRSTKLEDSAMYFCASSEAALSASPLHFGNGTRLTVT.

The chain links TRBV5-1 to TRBJ2-7; 11 positions match TRBD2. Germline CDR1 is SGHRS and CDR2 is YFSETQ. With V trimmed by 3 bases and J by 0 bases, 5 bases remained unmatched. The CDR3 extends over 16 amino acids. The CDR3 region is CASSSTTSGTSYEQYF. The CDR3 coding sequence is TGCGCCAGCAGCTCCACGACTAGCGGGACCTCCTACGAGCAGTACTTC.

This rearrangement joins TRBV5-8 to TRBJ1-5; no firm D call. This CDR3 is built from 12 residues. V lost 4 bases and J lost 7, with 9 bases in between. The germline CDR1 and CDR2 sequences are SGHTS and YDEGEE. The CDR3 loop reads CASSPAIQPQHF. CDR3 DNA: TGTGCCAGCAGCCCAGCGATCCAGCCCCAGCATTTT.

This chain uses TRBV30 with TRBJ2-2; the match to TRBD1 covers 8 bases. Germline lookup yields CDR1 GTSNPN and CDR2 SVGIG (reference sequence). CDR3 length equals 15 residues. J gave up 6 bases and V 3 bases, and 9 bases lay outside the gene matches. Written as DNA, the CDR3 is TGTGCCTGGAGCCGACAGGGGTCGGATGCCGGGGAGCTGTTTTTT. Translated: CAWSRQGSDAGELFF. Supplemented by reference TRBV30 and TRBJ2-2, the full variable domain reads SQTIHQWPATLVQPVGSPLSLECTVEGTSNPNLYWYRQAAGRGLQLLFYSVGIGQISSEVPQNLSASRPQDRQFILSSKKLLLSDSGFYLCAWSRQGSDAGELFFGEGSRLTVL.

This sequence joins TRBV24-1 and TRBJ2-1; perhaps TRBD1 as D (5 bases). CDR1 KGHDR and CDR2 SFDVKD come from the germline V gene. The CDR3 sequence is 11 residues long. V lost 7 bases to trimming and J lost 7 bases, with 7 bases between them. Here the CDR3 DNA reads TGTGCCACCAGCGACAGAAATGAGCAGTTCTTC. Translation gives CATSDRNEQFF.

This chain connects TRBV5-1 to TRBJ2-2, with 9 bases fitting TRBD2. Germline V CDR1 and CDR2: SGHRS, YFSETQ. J gave up 2 bases and V 4 bases, and 12 bases lay outside the gene matches. The length of the CDR3 is 18 residues. CDR3 protein: CASSQTVRLADNTGELFF. The CDR3 DNA sequence: TGCGCCAGCAGCCAGACCGTCCGACTAGCGGACAACACCGGGGAGCTGTTTTTT.

The chain combines TRBV9 with TRBJ1-4; TRBD1 is a possible D gene (6 bases). Between the trimmed V and J ends, which lost 0 bases and 8 bases, there was a span of 17 bases. The CDR3 sequence is 16 residues long. Germline CDR1 SGDLS, CDR2 YYNGEE. CDR3 sequence reads: CASSVGRMVGGEKLFF. DNA for the CDR3: TGTGCCAGCAGCGTAGGTCGAATGGTAGGGGGAGAAAAACTGTTTTTT.

This clone was seen only once. V is TRBV4-3 and J is TRBJ1-6; no firm D call. Trimming took off 0 bases at V and 7 bases at J, with 7 bases between the two ends. This CDR3 comprises 14 residues. Germline CDR1 reads LGHNA; CDR2 reads YSLEER. The chain's CDR3 is CASSQDRENSPLHF. The CDR3 DNA follows: TGCGCCAGCAGCCAAGATCGTGAGAATTCACCCCTCCACTTT.

The V and J genes are TRBV28 and TRBJ2-7, with 7 bases that match TRBD1. The CDR3 length is 14 residues. Trimming removed 6 bases from V and 1 base from J; junction bases left unmatched: 6. CDR1 is MDHEN and CDR2 is SYDVKM in the germline V gene. CDR3 sequence (DNA): TGTGCCAGCAGGAATAACAGGGGATCCTACGAGCAGTACTTC. Its protein product is CASRNNRGSYEQYF.

V is TRBV28 and J is TRBJ1-2; D may be TRBD1 (6 bases). Germline CDR1 reads MDHEN; CDR2 reads SYDVKM. This CDR3 spans 16 amino acids. Trimming took 2 bases from V and 4 from J, leaving 17 bases between them. The CDR3 nucleotides read TGTGCCAGCAGTTTAGCAGGGGCCCCAATAGGCTATGGCTACACCTTC. The encoded protein is CASSLAGAPIGYGYTF.

With respect to this clone: The sample has other DNA sequences that encode this CDR3 too. The V gene is TRBV18, the J gene TRBJ2-1; 7 bases agree with TRBD2. There are 15 residues in the CDR3. Germline trimming cut 2 bases from V and 4 bases from J; bases unmatched to any gene: 5. CDR1 KGHSH and CDR2 LQKENI come from the germline V gene. The CDR3 protein is CASSPLASGYNEQFF. For the CDR3, the DNA is TGTGCCAGCTCACCATTGGCTAGCGGATACAATGAGCAGTTCTTC.

The chain employs TRBV2 and TRBJ1-2; possible D gene TRBD1, 6 bases. CDR1 is SNHLY, CDR2 FYNNEI, per germline. Trimming pared 3 bases from V and 8 bases from J, leaving 13 bases between. CDR3 length equals 13 residues. DNA for the CDR3: TGTGCCAGCAGTGACAGGGGTACCCTCGGCTACACCTTC. Translated, it gives CASSDRGTLGYTF.

The rearrangement joins TRBV19 to TRBJ2-3; tentatively, D is TRBD1 (6 bases). V was pared by 1 base and J by 4 bases, with 15 bases between. Germline CDR1 reads LNHDA; CDR2 reads SQIVND (reference sequence). The CDR3 totals 16 residues. The DNA for the CDR3 is TGTGCCAGTAGTATAGTAGGGGGAGCCCCCCCAGATACGCAGTATTTT. It specifies CASSIVGGAPPDTQYF. The full variable domain, in which reference TRBV19 and TRBJ2-3 provide the parts outside the CDR3, is DGGITQSPKYLFRKEGQNVTLSCEQNLNHDAMYWYRQDPGQGLRLIYYSQIVNDFQKGDIAEGYSVSREKKESFPLTVTSAQKNPTAFYLCASSIVGGAPPDTQYFGPGTRLTVL.

This clone was seen once. The chain recombines TRBV19 with TRBJ1-5; maybe TRBD1 (5 bases). Germline V gene sequence: CDR1 LNHDA, CDR2 SQIVND (reference sequence). Trimming shortened V by 5 bases and J by 0 bases, and 14 bases separated the two germline ends. The CDR3 length is 16 residues. CDR3 nucleotides: TGTGCCAGTAGTCCCCGGACATTTTATAGCAATCAGCCCCAGCATTTT. The encoded protein is CASSPRTFYSNQPQHF.

The chain has TRBV7-8 and TRBJ1-4; D is perhaps TRBD1 (6 bases). Trimming removed 5 bases at V and 8 bases at J, with 9 bases between. From germline, CDR1 is SGHVS and CDR2 FQNEAQ. The CDR3 is made up of 12 amino acids. CDR3 DNA: TGTGCCAGCAGCCCCCAGGGGGAAAAACTGTTTTTT. Translation: CASSPQGEKLFF.

CDR3 in DNA: TGTGCCAGCAGCTTAGGGCTGAAGTCTGAAGCTTTCTTT. The encoded protein is CASSLGLKSEAFF. V gene TRBV11-2 combines with J gene TRBJ1-1; D remains unclear. Germline loops: CDR1 SGHAT, CDR2 FQNNGV. This CDR3 region has 13 residues. V lost 1 base and J 6 bases, leaving 9 bases between the germline ends.